The rows below give T cell receptor beta chains drawn from one sample of a study of neurological immune-mediated disorders. TCRdb independently ran MiXCR on the 5' RACE reads; one entry per CDR3 protein. The sample carries tens of thousands of distinct CDR3 sequences, 1.5% to 2% recorded once. Sequencing was done on a sample of PBMCs. The source is a woman between 40 and 50 years old with multiple sclerosis. The CDR3 runs from the conserved cysteine through the conserved F or W. A D gene is named only where the DNA matches it firmly.

D gene	V gene	CDR3 protein
TRBD1	TRBV7-2	CASSRWTGVNEKLFF
TRBD1	TRBV20-1	CSARGDLGTGSFYGYTF
TRBD1	TRBV11-2	CASSLLYRGHIDTQYF
.	TRBV9	CASSGWIGVGPDTQYF
.	TRBV5-4	CASSNTTGTLNEKLFF
.	TRBV12-3/TRBV12-4	CASSAEDLNTEAFF
TRBD1	TRBV7-3	CASRGSQGAGNTEAFF
.	TRBV3-1	CASALGGDTQYF
.	TRBV5-5	CASSLGVSPYGYTF
TRBD2	TRBV4-2	CASSQDGRTSGGYYNEQFF
.	TRBV5-1	CASGRTGSYEQYF
.	TRBV20-1	CSATRENYNEQFF
.	TRBV7-6	CASSLGTRRDTQYF
.	TRBV6-6	CASRLPSTDTQYF
.	TRBV21-1	CASSIILAGEFSSTDTQYF
.	TRBV4-1	CASSQGRTRRVNEQFF
.	TRBV6-6	CASSYGQGIAEAFF
TRBD1	TRBV2	CASTQTGGRTEAFF
.	TRBV5-1	CASSLSGLNTEAFF
.	TRBV11-2	CASSPLQTRVNEQFF
TRBD1	TRBV29-1	CSVTGTGGEKLFF
TRBD1	TRBV10-3	CAIRSGTGLIGELFF
.	TRBV5-1	CASSPRSGAGHEQFF
.	TRBV6-5	CASSRDREAFF
TRBD1	TRBV7-2	CASSRDREDRNEQFF
TRBD1	TRBV5-1	CASSVTGAQAYEQYF
.	TRBV20-1	CSARDTRISNQPQHF
.	TRBV7-8	CASSLDRRSPLHF
.	TRBV9	CASSVGRANTGELFF
.	TRBV29-1	CSVVRDHEQYF
TRBD1	TRBV29-1	CSVGRTGGSDEQFF